This T cell receptor beta chain comes out of a study of regulatory T cells in long-lasting Graves disease. Points from the study as a whole: Researchers examined only peripheral blood and not thyroid tissue. The persistent group shared around 2,700 public clonotypes, more than the 966 shared by new patients.

CDR3 regions were amplified by Arm-PCR using iRepertoire HTBI primers to build TCR beta libraries. Via MiXCR, TCRdb re-called the multiplex PCR reads, giving one row per CDR3 protein. The data hold 250,000 or so distinct CDR3 sequences, with 20% observed a single time. This clonotype came up many times. Its antigen remains unknown. Compared with germline, one end of the junction differs, possibly owing to a read error. The CDR3 is 13 amino acids. Germline CDR1 and CDR2: SGHRS and YFSETQ. Time point specified: newly diagnosed GD, antithyroid drugs for less than 3 months. PBMCs were the source of the RNA used for TCR sequencing.

The source was peripheral blood mononuclear cells (PBMCs), collected at new diagnosis, from a patient treated with antithyroid drugs. This receptor was identified in a female donor with Graves disease. The chain has TRBV5-1 and TRBJ1-1, with D possibly being TRBD1 (6 bases). CDR3 residues: CASSFLGATEAFF. DNA of the CDR3: TGTGCCAGCAGCTTCTTGGGGGCAACTGAAGCTTTCTTT.